Sequencing of this T cell receptor (beta chain) was carried out in a study of beta chain features in type 1 diabetes. At the level of the study: The patient and healthy donor groups were comparable for age, gender and cell yields. General study results and limits: Relative to healthy donors, patients appeared to have naive, central memory and Treg TCRB repertoires that were more similar. In every one of the four CD4+ subsets, TCRB CDR3s were moderately but significantly shorter in Type 1 diabetes patients.

About this clone: The antigen is unknown.

Expressed TCRB transcripts were sequenced because the isolated RNA had all been reverse transcribed beforehand. Using immunoSEQ multiplex PCR, the repertoire was profiled, and TCRdb retains in-frame clones only, with some absent. The data contain under 300,000 clones, around 13% of them singletons. The CDR3 spans 15 residues. CDR1 is SEHNR and CDR2 is FQNEAQ in the germline V gene (reference sequence). V was shortened by 5 bases and J by 6 bases, with 14 bases between the two germline ends. Sequencing was carried out using naive CD4+ T cells from blood. This sequence joins TRBV7-9 and TRBJ1-6, with D maybe TRBD1 (6 bases). This clonotype originated in a man aged 30-40 years with type 1 diabetes. The CDR3 spells CASSNPTGTNSPLHF. As DNA, the CDR3 is TGTGCCAGCAGCAATCCCACAGGGACTAATTCACCCCTCCACTTT.